Listed here are 10 T cell receptor beta chains from one sample, sequenced in a study of identical twins listed by TCRdb under 2016. The protocol used for the library was 5' RACE. The instrument was an Illumina HiSeq 2000. TCRdb redid the processing of the public reads, applying fastp at Q25 and MiXCR, and retained in-frame beta chains. When rows share a CDR3 protein, they turn into one entry using the most common DNA and genes. A total of 600,000 to 800,000 distinct CDR3 sequences appear in this sample, less than 25% of them only once. The leading ten clones occupy roughly 4% of the sample. These same data were also listed under a study on T cells expressing NK-cell markers.

The source material was PBMCs. The receptors were sampled from a woman between 18 and 30 years old in good health.

The V gene is TRBV20-1, the J gene TRBJ2-7, with D perhaps TRBD1 (5 bases). The CDR3 length is 14 residues. V gave up 0 bases and J gave up 3 bases, with 12 bases separating them. Germline V CDR1 and CDR2: DFQATT, SNEGSKA (reference sequence). The CDR3 DNA is TGCAGTGCTAGAGATCTACAGGACCTCTACGAGCAGTACTTC. Protein: CSARDLQDLYEQYF.

This clonotype has a handful of counts. The V gene is TRBV7-7, the J gene TRBJ2-5, with no clear D. The CDR3 spans 13 residues. CDR1 is SSHAT, CDR2 FNYEAQ, per germline (reference sequence). V lost 5 bases to trimming and J lost 0 bases, with 7 bases between them. The CDR3 coding sequence is TGTGCCAGCAGCCCCTGGGACCAAGAGACCCAGTACTTC. This translates into CASSPWDQETQYF.

The CDR3 protein is CASSALGELFF. CDR3 in DNA: TGTGCCAGCTCAGCCCTCGGGGAGCTGTTTTTT. The chain links TRBV18 to TRBJ2-2, with unresolved D. Trimming removed 5 bases from V and 7 bases from J, with 5 bases in between. The germline V gene encodes CDR1 KGHSH and CDR2 LQKENI. CDR3 length: 11 amino acids.

In its sample, this clonotype was seen once. The chain employs TRBV5-1 and TRBJ2-2, with 12 bases matching TRBD1. CDR1 SGHRS and CDR2 YFSETQ come from the germline V gene. CDR3 length equals 18 residues. The V segment lost 6 bases and the J segment 6 bases; nucleotides outside the gene matches: 15. The CDR3 spells CASTLGTGGDLPAGELFF. CDR3 sequence (DNA): TGCGCCAGCACTCTAGGGACAGGGGGCGATCTACCGGCCGGGGAGCTGTTTTTT. Filled out from reference TRBV5-1 and TRBJ2-2, the complete variable domain reads KAGVTQTPRYLIKTRGQQVTLSCSPISGHRSVSWYQQTPGQGLQFLFEYFSETQRNKGNFPGRFSGRQFSNSRSEMNVSTLELGDSALYLCASTLGTGGDLPAGELFFGEGSRLTVL.

This chain connects TRBV20-1 to TRBJ2-7; D unresolved. Germline lookup yields CDR1 DFQATT and CDR2 SNEGSKA (reference sequence). V gave up 3 bases and J gave up 4 bases, with 13 bases separating them. CDR3 size: 13 residues. CDR3 protein: CSARYPGIYEQYF. The CDR3 nucleotides are TGCAGTGCTAGGTACCCGGGTATATACGAGCAGTACTTC.

The rearrangement joins TRBV10-3 to TRBJ1-4; D possibly corresponds to TRBD1 (6 bases). The germline gives CDR1 ENHRY, CDR2 SYGVKD. The CDR3 totals 16 residues. V was cut by 2 bases and J by 0 bases, with 10 bases left in between. DNA for the CDR3: TGTGCCATCAGTGAGCAGGGGTTGGCAACTAATGAAAAACTGTTTTTT. It encodes CAISEQGLATNEKLFF.

A few counts support this clonotype. The chain links TRBV10-1 to TRBJ2-5; 12 bases map to TRBD2. CDR1 is WNHNN, CDR2 SYGVQD, per germline (reference sequence). The CDR3 consists of 15 residues. After removal of 6 bases from V and 5 bases from J, the junction contained 7 bases not matched to a gene. In DNA form, the CDR3 reads TGCGCCAGCAGCGGAGGACTAGCGGGAAGGGAGACCCAGTACTTC. Amino acid sequence: CASSGGLAGRETQYF.

This clonotype was seen more than once but under ten times. V is TRBV7-6 and J is TRBJ1-1; D unclear. V dropped 1 base and J dropped 3 bases, with 12 bases sitting between them. Germline values: CDR1 SGHVS, CDR2 FNYEAQ. CDR3 length: 15 residues. The CDR3 bases are TGTGCCAGCAGCTTAGGGGAGTGGGTACACACTGAAGCTTTCTTT. Its translation is CASSLGEWVHTEAFF.

The rearrangement joins TRBV9 to TRBJ2-7, with TRBD2 matching over 10 bases. V dropped 4 bases and J dropped 6; count of bases not matched to a gene: 16. CDR1 is SGDLS and CDR2 is YYNGEE in the germline V gene. CDR3 size: 17 residues. The CDR3 nucleotides read TGTGCCAGCAGCCCTCCTAGCGGGGGCCTCCTGTTGTCCGAGCAGTACTTC. Translating it yields CASSPPSGGLLLSEQYF.

The chain couples TRBV20-1 to TRBJ2-1, with 9 positions matching TRBD2. The germline CDR1 and CDR2 sequences are DFQATT and SNEGSKA (reference sequence). The CDR3 sequence is 15 residues long. J gave up 3 bases and V 6 bases, and 9 bases lay outside the gene matches. The CDR3 DNA follows: TGCAGTGCGCGGCGGCGGGAGGGCCTCTACAATGAGCAGTTCTTC. Its translation is CSARRREGLYNEQFF.